Each of the 30 T cell receptor beta chains below was sequenced from the same sample in a study of blood T cells in healthy people across ages. Through a sample-barcoded 5' primer and a J-beta primer mix, a second PCR was run for about 6 to 11 cycles. MiXCR, run by TCRdb on the 5' RACE reads, gives a single entry per CDR3 protein. The sample includes 800,000 to 900,000 distinct CDR3 sequences, approximately 59% seen only once; the top ten take approximately 30%. Sequenced material: blood. These receptors were collected from a man aged 30 to 39 in good health.

Regarding this clonotype: The junction does not match germline at one end; this may be a read error. The J gene is TRBJ2-1, the V gene TRBV6-2 or TRBV6-3, with D tentatively TRBD1 (6 bases). The CDR3 is made up of 12 amino acids. Germline CDR1 reads MNHEY; CDR2 reads SVGEGT. DNA of the CDR3: TGCGCCAGCAGACAGACAGGCTATGAGCAGTTCTTC. Translating gives CASRQTGYEQFF.

The chain carries TRBV6-1 and TRBJ2-7; D possibly matches TRBD1 or TRBD2 (5 bases each). V was cut by 6 bases and J by 2 bases, with 17 bases left in between. Germline V lookup: CDR1 MNHNS, CDR2 SASEGT. This CDR3 contains 15 residues. CDR3 loop: CASSLRDGAAYEQYF. CDR3 sequence (DNA): TGTGCCAGCAGCCTCCGGGACGGAGCCGCCTACGAGCAGTACTTC.

CDR3: CASSVVAGAGNEQFF. The CDR3 nucleotides are TGTGCCAGCAGCGTAGTCGCAGGGGCGGGCAATGAGCAGTTCTTC. V is TRBV9 and J is TRBJ2-1; weak D call: TRBD1 (6 bases). Germline V gene lookup returns CDR1 SGDLS and CDR2 YYNGEE. CDR3 length equals 15 residues. V was pared by 0 bases and J by 6 bases, with 13 bases between.

The chain carries TRBV7-6 and TRBJ1-5; no reliable D call. In germline, CDR1 is SGHVS, CDR2 FNYEAQ. The CDR3 loop spans 13 amino acids. V lost 5 bases, J lost 9 bases, and 14 bases lay in between. Here the CDR3 reads CASSGELSGPQHF. DNA for the CDR3: TGTGCCAGCAGCGGAGAACTATCCGGGCCCCAGCATTTT.

This clonotype was recorded a few times. V gene TRBV12-3 or TRBV12-4 combines with J gene TRBJ1-6; a possible D gene is TRBD1 (6 bases). The CDR3 is 13 amino acids. V dropped 5 bases and J dropped 8 bases, with 10 bases sitting between them. The CDR3 here is CASSKGQYSPLHF. In nucleotides, the CDR3 is TGTGCCAGCAGTAAAGGACAGTATTCACCCCTCCACTTT.

This clonotype was counted between two and nine times. The chain combines TRBV28 with TRBJ1-4, with TRBD1 identical over 8 bases. V shed 5 bases, J shed 6 bases, and the junction held 14 bases outside the gene matches. The germline CDR1 and CDR2 sequences are MDHEN and SYDVKM. The CDR3 is 17 amino acids. The CDR3 coding sequence is TGTGCCAGCAGTCTCGGGACAGGCGGCCCCGTGGATGAAAAACTGTTTTTT. It is translated as CASSLGTGGPVDEKLFF.

The table lists this clonotype with a few counts. This rearrangement joins TRBV7-9 to TRBJ2-7; tentative D call: TRBD2 (5 bases). This CDR3 is 16 amino acids long. V lost 1 base to trimming and J lost 1 base, with 14 bases between them. Germline CDR1 and CDR2: SEHNR and FQNEAQ (reference sequence). CDR3 sequence reads: CASSLVYAGPSYEQYF. The CDR3 DNA sequence: TGTGCCAGCAGCTTAGTGTACGCGGGCCCATCCTACGAGCAGTACTTC.

V gene TRBV10-3 combines with J gene TRBJ1-2; D is unclear. With 3 bases removed from V and 0 bases from J, the gap between germline ends came to 8 bases. Germline loops: CDR1 ENHRY, CDR2 SYGVKD. The CDR3 covers 14 residues. The CDR3 protein is CAISDLVSNYGYTF. CDR3 coding DNA: TGTGCCATCAGTGATTTGGTCTCTAACTATGGCTACACCTTC.

V is TRBV28 and J is TRBJ2-1; 8 nucleotides align to TRBD1. After removal of 5 bases from V and 12 bases from J, the junction contained 9 bases not matched to a gene. The germline gives CDR1 MDHEN, CDR2 SYDVKM. This CDR3 comprises 13 residues. CDR3 bases: TGTGCCAGCAGTCTCCTACAGGGGGGAACGCAGTTCTTC. Its protein is CASSLLQGGTQFF.

The chain carries TRBV5-1 and TRBJ2-7; D tentatively reads TRBD1 or TRBD2 (5 bases each). The CDR3 is made up of 15 amino acids. V was shortened by 4 bases and J by 2 bases, with 16 bases between the two germline ends. Germline lookup yields CDR1 SGHRS and CDR2 YFSETQ. CDR3 bases: TGCGCCAGCAGCCACAACGGGGCAAGTCCCTACGAGCAGTACTTC. As protein: CASSHNGASPYEQYF. The full variable domain, its missing parts supplied by reference TRBV5-1 and TRBJ2-7, is KAGVTQTPRYLIKTRGQQVTLSCSPISGHRSVSWYQQTPGQGLQFLFEYFSETQRNKGNFPGRFSGRQFSNSRSEMNVSTLELGDSALYLCASSHNGASPYEQYFGPGTRLTVT.

This clonotype has more than one count but fewer than ten. The V call is TRBV6-5, the J call TRBJ1-2; unclear D gene. In germline, CDR1 is MNHEY, CDR2 SVGAGI. Trimming cost V 5 bases and J 6 bases, with 22 bases left between them. There are 16 residues in the CDR3. The CDR3 reads CASSRPIVKGMDGYTF. The CDR3 region has the DNA TGTGCCAGCAGTCGCCCGATCGTAAAGGGCATGGATGGCTACACCTTC.

This chain uses TRBV6-5 with TRBJ2-3; 9 bases fit TRBD2. CDR1 is MNHEY and CDR2 is SVGAGI in the germline V gene. Trimming took 7 bases from V and 2 from J; bases not matched to a gene: 7. This CDR3 has 15 amino acids. CDR3 residues: CASTQVAGATDTQYF. Here the CDR3 DNA reads TGTGCCAGCACCCAGGTAGCGGGGGCCACAGATACGCAGTATTTT.

V usage is TRBV4-3 and J usage is TRBJ2-7; tentatively, D is TRBD2 (5 bases). Germline-derived CDR1 and CDR2 are LGHNA and YSLEER. Trimming took 3 bases from V and 0 from J, leaving 12 bases between them. The length of the CDR3 is 15 residues. The CDR3 sequence is CASSHHSGPSYEQYF. The CDR3 bases are TGCGCCAGCAGCCATCACAGCGGACCCTCCTACGAGCAGTACTTC.

The chain joins TRBV12-3 or TRBV12-4 to TRBJ2-1; D not resolved. V was trimmed by 8 bases and J by 6 bases, leaving 8 bases between them. CDR3 length: 11 amino acids. CDR3 amino acids: CASVTFNEQFF. Here the CDR3 DNA reads TGTGCCAGCGTCACTTTCAATGAGCAGTTCTTC.

The chain recombines TRBV12-3 or TRBV12-4 with TRBJ1-1; D not resolved. V shed 8 bases and J shed 5 bases, with 9 bases lying between them. There are 11 residues in the CDR3. The chain's CDR3 is CASLLSTEAFF. CDR3 in DNA: TGTGCCAGCTTACTAAGTACTGAAGCTTTCTTT.

The chain couples TRBV6-2 or TRBV6-3 to TRBJ2-1; the match to TRBD2 covers 14 bases. Trimming at V came to 7 bases and at J to 4 bases, leaving 12 bases not matched to a gene. Germline V lookup: CDR1 MNHEY, CDR2 SVGEGT. This CDR3 is built from 18 residues. CDR3 in amino acids: CASIGTSGGAGIYNEQFF. The CDR3 nucleotides read TGTGCCAGCATCGGGACTAGCGGGGGCGCCGGGATTTACAATGAGCAGTTCTTC.

V is TRBV4-2 and J is TRBJ2-1, with 11 bases that match TRBD2. CDR3 length equals 17 residues. V lost 0 bases to trimming and J lost 5 bases; unmatched junction nucleotides: 6. The germline V gene encodes CDR1 LGHNA and CDR2 YNFKEQ. Here the CDR3 DNA reads TGTGCCAGCAGCCAAGAAGGCCTAGCGGGGGGAAACAATGAGCAGTTCTTC. It encodes CASSQEGLAGGNNEQFF.

The chain joins TRBV4-3 to TRBJ2-7, with 9 nucleotides matching TRBD2. Germline V gives CDR1 LGHNA, CDR2 YSLEER. The CDR3 consists of 16 residues. The V and J ends lost 0 bases and 5 bases, in that order; junction bases with no gene match: 8. The DNA for the CDR3 is TGCGCCAGCAGCCAAGACTGGGCGGGGGGGGCTGACGAGCAGTACTTC. It translates to CASSQDWAGGADEQYF.

This chain connects TRBV13 to TRBJ1-5; no firm D call. CDR3 length: 10 amino acids. The V end was cut by 2 bases, the J end by 9 bases, with 2 bases between. Germline CDR1 is PRHDT and CDR2 is FYEKMQ (reference sequence). The CDR3 loop reads CASSLRPQHF. In DNA, the CDR3 is TGTGCCAGCAGCTTACGGCCCCAGCATTTT.

The chain joins TRBV4-3 to TRBJ2-3, with unresolved D. Per germline, CDR1 LGHNA and CDR2 YSLEER. The V end lost 1 base, the J end lost 6 bases, and 8 bases lay between the germline ends. The CDR3 runs to 13 residues. Here the CDR3 DNA reads TGCGCCAGCAGCCAAGGAGGATATGATACGCAGTATTTT. Protein sequence: CASSQGGYDTQYF.

This clonotype occurred many times. The gene calls are TRBV2 and TRBJ2-5; 7 nucleotides match TRBD1. In germline, CDR1 is SNHLY, CDR2 FYNNEI. This CDR3 has 13 residues. Trimming removed 4 bases from V and 1 base from J; junction bases left unmatched: 0. CDR3 residues: CASSGDSQETQYF. The CDR3, as DNA: TGTGCCAGCAGTGGGGACAGCCAAGAGACCCAGTACTTC.

The CDR3 spells CSARDRDSLYEQYF. CDR3 coding DNA: TGCAGTGCTAGAGACCGGGACAGTCTCTACGAGCAGTACTTC. The chain uses TRBV20-1 and TRBJ2-7; 7 positions match TRBD1. Trimming cost V 0 bases and J 3 bases; bases outside gene matches: 5. The CDR3 sequence is 14 residues long. Germline CDR1 DFQATT, CDR2 SNEGSKA (reference sequence).

This clonotype was detected a few times. V and J are TRBV4-2 and TRBJ2-2; D not resolved. The CDR3 loop spans 12 amino acids. The germline gives CDR1 LGHNA, CDR2 YNFKEQ. V dropped 6 bases and J dropped 6 bases, with 8 bases sitting between them. The chain's CDR3 is CASRRLPGELFF. The CDR3 nucleotides read TGTGCCAGCAGGAGGCTACCCGGGGAGCTGTTTTTT.

The V call is TRBV3-1, the J call TRBJ2-1, with D unclear. Deletions cut 2 bases from V and 5 bases from J, with 16 bases between. Germline V gene sequence: CDR1 LGHDT, CDR2 YNNKEL (reference sequence). This CDR3 contains 16 residues. CDR3: CASSQPTGEVNNEQFF. The CDR3 DNA follows: TGTGCCAGCAGCCAACCCACCGGTGAGGTGAACAATGAGCAGTTCTTC.

This clonotype appeared a single time. The chain joins TRBV12-3 or TRBV12-4 to TRBJ1-2; maybe TRBD1 (5 bases). V was shortened by 5 bases and J by 0 bases, with 13 bases between the two germline ends. The CDR3 is made up of 15 amino acids. CDR3: CASSPKTVANYGYTF. In DNA, the CDR3 is TGTGCCAGCAGTCCCAAGACAGTCGCTAACTATGGCTACACCTTC.

The chain couples TRBV12-3 or TRBV12-4 to TRBJ2-7; perhaps TRBD2 as D (6 bases). The CDR3 totals 13 residues. V was clipped by 5 bases and J by 4 bases, with 12 bases between them. The DNA of the CDR3 is TGTGCCAGCAGTCCCCGGGAGCAATACGAGCAGTACTTC. Amino acid sequence: CASSPREQYEQYF.

Notes on this clonotype: It may be a read error: a sequence one base away is much more abundant. The J gene is TRBJ2-3, the V gene TRBV7-9, with no clear D. V was shortened by 5 bases and J by 3 bases, with 3 bases between the two germline ends. The CDR3 has 11 residues. The germline V gene encodes CDR1 SEHNR and CDR2 FQNEAQ (reference sequence). The CDR3 reads CASSETDTQYF. The CDR3 nucleotides are TGTGCCAGCAGCGAGACAGATACGCAGTATTTT.

The chain links TRBV7-2 to TRBJ1-2, with D tentatively TRBD1 (5 bases). The CDR3 runs 15 residues. Germline V CDR1 and CDR2: SGHTA, FQGNSA. V lost 1 base and J 7 bases, leaving 16 bases between the germline ends. The CDR3 protein is CASSLEVVRASGYTF. The CDR3 DNA reads TGTGCCAGCAGCTTAGAGGTGGTCAGGGCAAGTGGCTACACCTTC.

The chain couples TRBV10-3 to TRBJ2-1, with D perhaps TRBD2 (7 bases). This CDR3 is built from 17 residues. From germline, CDR1 is ENHRY and CDR2 SYGVKD. V lost 0 bases, J lost 0 bases, and 12 bases lay in between. The CDR3 sequence: CAISESRGGVSYNEQFF. The CDR3 region has the DNA TGTGCCATCAGTGAGTCGAGGGGGGGGGTCTCCTACAATGAGCAGTTCTTC.

This chain links TRBV28 with TRBJ2-4, with 7 nucleotides matching TRBD1. V lost 4 bases and J lost 2; bases outside the gene matches: 2. The germline V gene has CDR1 MDHEN and CDR2 SYDVKM. The CDR3 runs to 14 residues. The CDR3 is CASSSGQTKNIQYF. The CDR3, as DNA: TGTGCCAGCAGTTCGGGACAGACCAAAAACATTCAGTACTTC.